A single sample gave rise to the 13 T cell receptor beta chains below, sequenced in a study of blood T cell repertoires in COVID-19. Sequenced by immunoSEQ multiplex PCR; TCRdb stores in-frame clones only, minus some. The data hold a few hundred thousand clones, with approximately 91% observed a single time. What was sequenced was PBMCs or T cells enriched from blood (not recorded which). All receptors come from a woman between 18 and 29 years old who had been exposed to COVID-19.

This chain links TRBV28 with TRBJ1-3, with D maybe TRBD1 (6 bases). This CDR3 region has 19 residues. V lost 2 bases to trimming and J lost 0 bases, with 20 bases between them. Germline V CDR1 and CDR2: MDHEN, SYDVKM. CDR3 bases: TGTGCCAGCAGTTTACCAGCTCCACCCGGGACACACTCTGGAAACACCATATATTTT. Translated: CASSLPAPPGTHSGNTIYF.

Of note for this clone: This CDR3 is also generated by other DNA sequences in the sample. This chain uses TRBV2 with TRBJ2-3; D is ambiguous. The CDR3 is made up of 14 amino acids. Trimming shortened V by 2 bases and J by 0 bases, and 6 bases separated the two germline ends. Germline-derived CDR1 and CDR2 are SNHLY and FYNNEI. As DNA, the CDR3 is TGTGCCAGCAGTGAATTAACTAGCACAGATACGCAGTATTTT. Amino acids: CASSELTSTDTQYF.

V and J are TRBV9 and TRBJ2-5; D ambiguous. CDR1 is SGDLS, CDR2 YYNGEE, per germline. This CDR3 is 11 amino acids long. Trimming removed 4 bases from V and 8 bases from J, with 9 bases in between. CDR3 DNA: TGTGCCAGCAGCTCCCGTGTAACCCAGTACTTC. Protein product: CASSSRVTQYF.

Only one count was recorded for this clone. The J gene is TRBJ1-2, the V gene TRBV28; a weak D match, TRBD1 (5 bases). CDR1 and CDR2 (germline): MDHEN, SYDVKM. The CDR3 is 15 residues long. V dropped 7 bases and J dropped 3 bases, with 18 bases sitting between them. The CDR3 region is CASTRRDRRDYGYTF. The CDR3 nucleotides read TGTGCCAGCACCAGGCGGGACCGGAGGGACTATGGCTACACCTTC.

V usage is TRBV5-5 and J usage is TRBJ2-1; no definite D call. This CDR3 is 11 amino acids long. Trimming left V 0 bases short and J 8 bases short, with 3 bases between. Germline V lookup: CDR1 SGHKS, CDR2 YYEKEE (reference sequence). This CDR3 reads CASSLVDEQFF. CDR3 DNA sequence: TGTGCCAGCAGCTTGGTCGATGAGCAGTTCTTC.

V is TRBV19 and J is TRBJ2-7, with 7 bases identical to TRBD1. The CDR3 extends over 15 amino acids. Germline CDR1 is LNHDA and CDR2 is SQIVND (reference sequence). V shed 3 bases, J shed 0 bases, and the junction held 5 bases outside the gene matches. The DNA of the CDR3 is TGTGCCAGTAGTATGGGACAGTCAAGCTCCTACGAGCAGTACTTC. Its translation: CASSMGQSSSYEQYF.

Concerning this clone: This same CDR3 is encoded by further DNA sequences in the sample. The J gene is TRBJ2-7, the V gene TRBV29-1; maybe TRBD2 (6 bases). Germline V gives CDR1 SQVTM, CDR2 ANQGSEA. This CDR3 is 12 amino acids long. V lost 3 bases, J lost 0 bases, and 6 bases lay in between. The DNA for the CDR3 is TGCAGCGTTGAGCGGGACTCCTACGAGCAGTACTTC. Protein product: CSVERDSYEQYF.

The chain recombines TRBV27 with TRBJ2-3; 8 nucleotides agree with TRBD1. CDR3 length: 18 residues. Germline loops: CDR1 MNHEY, CDR2 SMNVEV (reference sequence). V was clipped by 2 bases and J by 0 bases; unmatched bases: 10. The CDR3 loop reads CASSLTVRGPTSTDTQYF. The CDR3 DNA reads as TGTGCCAGCAGTTTAACGGTCAGGGGGCCCACTAGCACAGATACGCAGTATTTT.

This rearrangement joins TRBV19 to TRBJ1-5, with 7 bases matching TRBD1. The CDR3 extends over 16 amino acids. The junction had 9 bases not matched to a gene; V was cut back by 5 bases and J by 2 bases. Germline-derived CDR1 and CDR2 are LNHDA and SQIVND (reference sequence). This CDR3 is CASSLGQVWGNQPQHF. CDR3 coding DNA: TGTGCCAGTAGTTTAGGACAGGTCTGGGGCAATCAGCCCCAGCATTTT.

On this clone itself: Other DNA variants within this sample encode the same CDR3. The J gene is TRBJ1-5, the V gene TRBV19, with 7 nucleotides matching TRBD1. Germline values: CDR1 LNHDA, CDR2 SQIVND (reference sequence). The ends lost 4 bases at V and 2 bases at J; junction bases unmatched: 2. The CDR3 consists of 14 residues. DNA of the CDR3: TGTGCCAGTAGTACTGACAGGGGCAATCAGCCCCAGCATTTT. Translation gives CASSTDRGNQPQHF.

The sample holds one count of this clone. The chain links TRBV18 to TRBJ2-3; 10 nucleotides align to TRBD2. This CDR3 has 15 residues. Germline CDR1 is KGHSH and CDR2 is LQKENI. V lost 0 bases, J lost 4 bases, and 1 base stayed unmatched. Written as DNA, the CDR3 is TGTGCCAGCTCACCACCGCTAGCGGGAGCAGATACGCAGTATTTT. Translation gives CASSPPLAGADTQYF.

V is TRBV6-5 and J is TRBJ1-1; no firm D call. Per germline, CDR1 MNHEY and CDR2 SVGAGI. CDR3 length: 11 residues. Trimming removed 2 bases from V and 9 bases from J, with 7 bases in between. CDR3 sequence reads: CASSYKSKAFF. CDR3 in DNA: TGTGCCAGCAGTTACAAGTCTAAAGCTTTCTTT.

V gene TRBV15 combines with J gene TRBJ1-4, with D possibly being TRBD1 (5 bases). From germline, CDR1 is LNHNV and CDR2 YYDKDF (reference sequence). V was trimmed by 1 base and J by 5 bases, leaving 11 bases between them. The CDR3 has 15 residues. CDR3 nucleotides: TGTGCCACCAGCAGAGTTTCCAGGGAAAATGAAAAACTGTTTTTT. It translates to CATSRVSRENEKLFF.